This entry describes one T cell receptor (beta chain). This clone has only one observation. Its target antigen remains unknown. It has no much larger one-base neighbor in the sample; base qualities were not kept. This sample is drawn from a study of technical replicates of blood from a few donors (dated by TCRdb to 2016 to 2017). Library prep was done by the immunoSEQ multiplex PCR assay. The table comes from immuneACCESS by way of TCRdb, which keeps in-frame sequences with V and J called. Part of the clones is missing from these tables; in studies checked, under half for an unresolved V gene and the rest for unknown reasons. The sample yields about 16,000 clones; 80% to 90% were counted once. In total, the top ten clones hold 9% to 15% of the sample. Relative to germline, V is missing 2 bases and J is missing 6 bases, with 3 bases of the junction outside any gene match. The CDR3 covers 13 residues, taking in both the cysteine and the phenylalanine. Here the CDR3 DNA is all that survives: 39 bases in frame from base 1. In the germline V gene, CDR1 corresponds to SGHDT and CDR2 to YYEEEE.

Sequencing was performed on PBMCs. The receptor chain draws on TRBV5-6 and TRBJ2-7, and TRBD1 aligns with 9 junction nucleotides. This clonotype originated in a human donor in good health. The nucleotide sequence is given as TGTGCCAGCAGCTTACAGGGGGCTTCCGAGCAGTACTTC. This translates into CASSLQGASEQYF.